Described below is a single T cell receptor beta chain sequence and its context. This entry is derived from a study of TIL therapy for anti-PD-1-resistant metastatic lung cancer. The libraries were made with immunoSEQ v3. Sequencing was performed with immunoSEQ multiplex PCR; in TCRdb, only in-frame clones are kept and a portion is missing. The sample yields about 50,000 clones, 60% to 85% seen once. The CDR3 contains 18 residues. Time point noted: pre-treatment sample, taken before nivolumab and TIL therapy. Tumor tissue came from excised metastases, mostly pleural nodules or supraclavicular lymph nodes.

This rearrangement joins TRBV21-1 to TRBJ2-2; the table's TRBD2 call for D was not verified on the DNA. TRBV21-1 is listed as a pseudogene. This sequence originates from a person aged 25-79 years with non-small cell lung cancer. Sequencing used tumor tissue, obtained at baseline. This CDR3 reads CASSKNDRTSGNTGELFF. CDR3 in DNA: TGTGCCAGCAGCAAAAATGATCGGACTAGCGGTAACACCGGGGAGCTGTTTTTT.